This T cell receptor beta chain originates from a study of cytomegalovirus exposure and HLA in healthy donors. Study-wide results and caveats: Associated with HLA alleles at 0.05 false discovery rate in a later analysis were 16,951 TCR beta sequences. Later work found most CMV-associated TCR beta chains apparently HLA-restricted. Upon later analysis, TCR association rates were observed to vary by HLA locus, being highest for DRB1 and lowest for HLA-C.

Each donor's status was that of a healthy bone marrow donor. The primer mix had 60 Vbeta and 13 Jbeta primers. Profiled with immunoSEQ multiplex PCR; TCRdb holds only in-frame clones, not every one. Of about 98,000 clones detected, roughly three quarters appear once; the ten largest clones hold around a tenth. This CDR3 comprises 12 residues. The V end lost 0 bases, the J end lost 10 bases, and 8 bases lay between the germline ends. The germline CDR1 and CDR2 sequences are SGHDT and YYEEEE. Regarding this clone: What it binds is unknown.

The clonotype comes from a male donor in good health and CMV-seropositive. The chain carries TRBV5-6 and TRBJ2-1; D is perhaps TRBD2 (5 bases). Sequencing input: PBMCs. The DNA of the CDR3 is TGTGCCAGCAGCTTGGAGGGAGTCGAGCAGTTCTTC. Translating it yields CASSLEGVEQFF.